This passage covers 15 T cell receptor beta chains from one sample sequenced in a study of blood T cell repertoires in COVID-19. TCRdb keeps only in-frame clones here, not all; method: immunoSEQ multiplex PCR. The table has about 170,000 clones, over 80% seen once. Sequences were obtained from peripheral blood. The receptors come from a woman in her 50s with acute or convalescent COVID-19.

The DNA of the CDR3 is TGTGCCAGCAGCCCCCGGGGACAGGGGGTGACAGATACGCAGTATTTT. It is translated as CASSPRGQGVTDTQYF. The chain links TRBV5-4 to TRBJ2-3; 11 nucleotides line up with TRBD1. The CDR3 covers 16 residues. CDR1 and CDR2 (germline): SGHNT, YYREEE (reference sequence). After removal of 4 bases from V and 3 bases from J, the junction contained 7 bases not matched to a gene. Supplemented by reference TRBV5-4 and TRBJ2-3, the full variable domain reads ETGVTQSPTHLIKTRGQQVTLRCSSQSGHNTVSWYQQALGQGPQFIFQYYREEENGRGNFPPRFSGLQFPNYSSELNVNALELDDSALYLCASSPRGQGVTDTQYFGPGTRLTVL.

The CDR3 nucleotides read TGTGCCACCGAAAAGGCGGGGGGCCCTAGCTCCTACGAGCAGTACTTC. Residues: CATEKAGGPSSYEQYF. The rearrangement joins TRBV2 to TRBJ2-7; the match to TRBD2 covers 8 bases. The CDR3 extends over 16 amino acids. The V segment lost 10 bases and the J segment 0 bases; nucleotides outside the gene matches: 14. CDR1 SNHLY and CDR2 FYNNEI come from the germline V gene.

This chain uses TRBV2 with TRBJ2-5; TRBD1 is a possible D gene (6 bases). V was shortened by 3 bases and J by 5 bases, with 16 bases between the two germline ends. This CDR3 is 15 amino acids long. CDR1 and CDR2 from the germline V gene are SNHLY and FYNNEI. Written as DNA, the CDR3 is TGTGCCAGCAGTGATACGGCAGGGGTCGGGGAGACCCAGTACTTC. Its protein is CASSDTAGVGETQYF.

This clone is a singleton in its sample. The V gene is TRBV7-8, the J gene TRBJ1-2; D perhaps matches TRBD1 (5 bases). CDR3 length equals 14 residues. The V end lost 0 bases, the J end lost 7 bases, and 12 bases lay between the germline ends. Per germline, CDR1 SGHVS and CDR2 FQNEAQ. CDR3 protein: CASSLARTGGGYTF. In DNA form, the CDR3 reads TGTGCCAGCAGCTTAGCCCGAACGGGGGGTGGCTACACCTTC. Full variable domain (rest looked up from reference TRBV7-8 and TRBJ1-2): GAGVSQSPRYKVAKRGQDVALRCDPISGHVSLFWYQQALGQGPEFLTYFQNEAQLDKSGLPSDRFFAERPEGSVSTLKIQRTQQEDSAVYLCASSLARTGGGYTFGSGTRLTVV.

V usage is TRBV29-1 and J usage is TRBJ1-5, with D tentatively TRBD1 (5 bases). There are 13 residues in the CDR3. In germline, CDR1 is SQVTM, CDR2 ANQGSEA. The V and J ends lost 5 bases and 6 bases respectively, with 14 bases between them. The CDR3 nucleotides read TGCAGCGTTCAACAAGGGGTGGGTCAGCCCCAGCATTTT. Translation gives CSVQQGVGQPQHF.

This chain uses TRBV24-1 with TRBJ2-3; tentative D call: TRBD2 (6 bases). The CDR3 extends over 19 amino acids. Germline loops: CDR1 KGHDR, CDR2 SFDVKD. V lost 2 bases, J lost 3 bases, and 23 bases lay in between. In DNA form, the CDR3 reads TGTGCCACCAGTGATTATCGTTCGGACTACGGATCAGGGACAGATACGCAGTATTTT. This encodes CATSDYRSDYGSGTDTQYF.

The chain has TRBV19 and TRBJ1-2; 7 bases fit TRBD1. The CDR3 runs to 12 residues. V gave up 3 bases and J gave up 8 bases; unmatched junction bases: 3. Germline assignment: CDR1 LNHDA and CDR2 SQIVND (reference sequence). The CDR3 bases are TGTGCCAGTAGTATGACAGGGACCGGCTACACCTTC. Encoded protein: CASSMTGTGYTF.

The J gene is TRBJ1-5, the V gene TRBV11-2, with 7 nucleotides matching TRBD1. This CDR3 spans 18 amino acids. CDR1 and CDR2 (germline): SGHAT, FQNNGV. Germline trimming cut 1 base from V and 0 bases from J; bases unmatched to any gene: 9. The CDR3 region has the DNA TGTGCCAGCAGCTTAGCGGGCAGGGGGGTTTTTAGCAATCAGCCCCAGCATTTT. It codes for CASSLAGRGVFSNQPQHF.

The V call is TRBV20-1, the J call TRBJ1-2; TRBD1 matches at 10 bases. Germline loops: CDR1 DFQATT, CDR2 SNEGSKA (reference sequence). The V gene end was trimmed by 3 bases and the J gene end by 5 bases; junction bases not matched to a gene: 9. The length of the CDR3 is 15 residues. This CDR3 reads CSASLPGTGVYGYTF. CDR3 in DNA: TGCAGTGCTAGTCTTCCCGGGACAGGGGTATATGGCTACACCTTC.

The V gene is TRBV2, the J gene TRBJ1-4; the D gene is possibly TRBD1 (5 bases). Germline V CDR1 and CDR2: SNHLY, FYNNEI. Deletions cut 4 bases from V and 7 bases from J, with 13 bases between. The CDR3 length is 14 residues. The CDR3 DNA is TGTGCCAGCAGTGTGACAGAACTGGTTGAAAAACTGTTTTTT. Translating gives CASSVTELVEKLFF. The whole variable domain, remainder taken from reference TRBV2 and TRBJ1-4, is EPEVTQTPSHQVTQMGQEVILRCVPISNHLYFYWYRQILGQKVEFLVSFYNNEISEKSEIFDDQFSVERPDGSNFTLKIRSTKLEDSAMYFCASSVTELVEKLFFGSGTQLSVL.

This rearrangement joins TRBV19 to TRBJ2-7; 7 nucleotides align to TRBD2. The CDR3 has 13 amino acids. J gave up 2 bases and V 3 bases, and 1 base lay outside the gene matches. Germline assignment: CDR1 LNHDA and CDR2 SQIVND (reference sequence). For the CDR3, the DNA is TGTGCCAGTAGTATGGGGGGGGCCTACGAGCAGTACTTC. This gives the protein CASSMGGAYEQYF. The full variable domain, with the rest looked up from reference TRBV19 and TRBJ2-7, is DGGITQSPKYLFRKEGQNVTLSCEQNLNHDAMYWYRQDPGQGLRLIYYSQIVNDFQKGDIAEGYSVSREKKESFPLTVTSAQKNPTAFYLCASSMGGAYEQYFGPGTRLTVT.

This clone appeared once. The genes are TRBV5-6 and TRBJ2-7; TRBD1 matches at 12 bases. Germline CDR1 is SGHDT and CDR2 is YYEEEE. CDR3 length equals 15 residues. Trimming removed 7 bases from V and 7 bases from J; junction bases left unmatched: 12. CDR3 sequence: CASFSVGQGAREQYF. For the CDR3, the DNA is TGTGCCAGCTTCTCGGTGGGACAGGGGGCGAGAGAGCAGTACTTC.

The chain links TRBV5-1 to TRBJ1-4; the D gene is possibly TRBD1 (5 bases). Trimming took off 3 bases at V and 0 bases at J, with 12 bases between the two ends. CDR1 and CDR2 (germline): SGHRS, YFSETQ. The CDR3 length is 16 residues. The CDR3 DNA follows: TGCGCCAGCAGCTCGACAGTGCTCGCAACTAATGAAAAACTGTTTTTT. Encoded protein: CASSSTVLATNEKLFF. The whole variable domain, filled in from reference TRBV5-1 and TRBJ1-4, reads KAGVTQTPRYLIKTRGQQVTLSCSPISGHRSVSWYQQTPGQGLQFLFEYFSETQRNKGNFPGRFSGRQFSNSRSEMNVSTLELGDSALYLCASSSTVLATNEKLFFGSGTQLSVL.

This chain uses TRBV6-6 with TRBJ2-1; 7 bases align to TRBD2. This CDR3 has 15 amino acids. J gave up 6 bases and V 4 bases, and 9 bases lay outside the gene matches. Germline CDR1 MNHNY, CDR2 SVGAGI (reference sequence). The DNA for the CDR3 is TGTGCCAGCAGTTCCGGACTAGTATGGGTCAATGAGCAGTTCTTC. Encoded protein: CASSSGLVWVNEQFF.

The chain combines TRBV4-1 with TRBJ2-1, with a possible D match to TRBD2 (6 bases). The CDR3 loop spans 15 amino acids. Germline CDR1 is MGHRA and CDR2 is YSYEKL. V was pared by 4 bases and J by 7 bases, with 17 bases between. The CDR3 nucleotides read TGCGCCAGCAGCCGAATCGCGGTTGGAGGGAATGAGCAGTTCTTC. It is translated as CASSRIAVGGNEQFF.